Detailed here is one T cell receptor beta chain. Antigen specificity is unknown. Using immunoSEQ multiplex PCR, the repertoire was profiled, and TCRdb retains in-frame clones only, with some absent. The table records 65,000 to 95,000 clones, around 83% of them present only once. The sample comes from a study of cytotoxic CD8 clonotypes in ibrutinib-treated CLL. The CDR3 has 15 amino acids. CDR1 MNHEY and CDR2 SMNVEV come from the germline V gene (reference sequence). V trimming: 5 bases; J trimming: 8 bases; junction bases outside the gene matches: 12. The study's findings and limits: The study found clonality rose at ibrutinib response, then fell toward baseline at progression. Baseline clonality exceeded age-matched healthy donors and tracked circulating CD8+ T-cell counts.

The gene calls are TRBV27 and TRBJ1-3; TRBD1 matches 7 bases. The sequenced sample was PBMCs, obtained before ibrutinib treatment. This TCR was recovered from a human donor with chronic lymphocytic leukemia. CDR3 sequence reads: CASSRQTGFGDTIYF. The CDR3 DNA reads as TGTGCCAGCAGTCGACAGACAGGGTTTGGGGACACCATATATTTT.